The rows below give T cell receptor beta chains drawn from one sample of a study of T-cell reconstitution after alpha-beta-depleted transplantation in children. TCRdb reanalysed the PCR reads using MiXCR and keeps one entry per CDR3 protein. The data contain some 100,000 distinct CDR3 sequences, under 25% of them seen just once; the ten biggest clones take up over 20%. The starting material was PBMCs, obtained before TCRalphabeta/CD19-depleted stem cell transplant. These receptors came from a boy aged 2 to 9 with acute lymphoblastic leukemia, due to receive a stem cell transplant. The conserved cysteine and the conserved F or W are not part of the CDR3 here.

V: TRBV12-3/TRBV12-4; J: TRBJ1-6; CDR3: ASSITGYSPLH
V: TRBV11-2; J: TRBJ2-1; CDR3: ASSSPAESEQF
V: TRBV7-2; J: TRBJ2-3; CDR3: ASSGGRSTDTQY
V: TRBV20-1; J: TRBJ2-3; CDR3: SASLAGSTDTQY
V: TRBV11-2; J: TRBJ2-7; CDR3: ASSSGTSGRAYEQY
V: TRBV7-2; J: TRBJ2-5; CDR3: ASSARLAGVETQY
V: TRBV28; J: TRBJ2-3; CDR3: ASSSLAGPRTDTQY
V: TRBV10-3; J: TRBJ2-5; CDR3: AISDPAGRETQY
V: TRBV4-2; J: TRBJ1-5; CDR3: ASSQGAASQAQH
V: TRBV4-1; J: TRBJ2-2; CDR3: ASSQGNYDGELF
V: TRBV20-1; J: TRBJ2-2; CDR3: SARLQQGSSTGELF